One TCR beta chain is described in this entry. Antigen: not known. These data belong to a study of blood T cells in healthy people across ages. For the second PCR, which ran for about 6 to 12 cycles, a sample-barcoded 5' primer and a J-beta primer mix were used. With 12 random nucleotides, a template-switch adaptor tagged each individual cDNA molecule. TCRdb re-called the 5' RACE reads through MiXCR, storing one row per CDR3 protein. The data contain roughly 930,000 distinct CDR3 sequences, around 49% of them seen just once; the ten biggest clones take up roughly 12%. The CDR3 is made up of 16 amino acids. V shed 1 base and J shed 4 bases, with 16 bases lying between them. Germline CDR1 KGHSH, CDR2 LQKENI. Broader study findings: Among T cells, TCR beta diversity per million cells dropped roughly linearly as age rose.

Staff drew ten milliliters of peripheral blood from each donor. Each sample gave at least 7 million isolated PBMCs. Sequencing was carried out using blood. V and J are TRBV18 and TRBJ1-1; D gene ambiguous. This TCR was recovered from a young man in good health. The CDR3 DNA reads TGTGCCAGCTCACCACTTTTACAGCTCGCGTCCACTGAAGCTTTCTTT. Amino acid sequence: CASSPLLQLASTEAFF. Complete variable domain (other parts from reference TRBV18 and TRBJ1-1): NAGVMQNPRHLVRRRGQEARLRCSPMKGHSHVYWYRQLPEEGLKFMVYLQKENIIDESGMPKERFSAEFPKEGPSILRIQQVVRGDSAAYFCASSPLLQLASTEAFFGQGTRLTVV.